These T cell receptor beta chains were read from a single sample in a study of control samples from healthy donors and cancer patients. Produced via immunoSEQ multiplex PCR; TCRdb's table is partial and in-frame only. The table includes tens of thousands of clones, roughly 84% detected once. The sample consisted of blood. These receptors came from a woman aged 45 to 65 in good health. The CDR3 runs from the conserved cysteine through the conserved F or W. The order of the fields is J gene, V gene, D gene, clone size, CDR3 DNA, CDR3 protein. A D gene is named only where the DNA matches it firmly. A row's size may be missing; if present it is once, few, many or a size class.

TRBJ1-6 TRBV21-1 . . TGTGCCAGCAGCAACCCCGAGACAGGGAACTATAATTCACCCCTCCACTTT CASSNPETGNYNSPLHF
TRBJ2-4 TRBV5-1 . . TGCGCCAGCAGCTTGGAAGGGTTCAAGGACATTCAGTACTTC CASSLEGFKDIQYF
TRBJ2-2 TRBV5-4 . few TGTGCCAGCAGTCATTACGTGTACAGAAACACCGGGGAGCTGTTTTTT CASSHYVYRNTGELFF
TRBJ1-2 TRBV19 . once TGTGCCAGTAGCGGACAGTTCCTTGGCTATGGCTACACCTTC CASSGQFLGYGYTF
TRBJ2-1 TRBV13 TRBD2 . TGTGCCAGCAGCTTACGCGGGGGGGCCCGGGAGCAGTTCTTC CASSLRGGAREQFF
TRBJ2-3 TRBV3-1/TRBV3-2 TRBD2 . TGTGCCAGCAGCCAAGCTAGTAGCGGGGGATTCACAGATACGCAGTATTTT CASSQASSGGFTDTQYF
TRBJ1-3 TRBV3-1/TRBV3-2 . . TGTGCCAGCAGCCAAGGTCGGCGCACACTGGGAAACACCATATATTTT CASSQGRRTLGNTIYF
TRBJ1-6 TRBV10-2 . . TGCGCCAGCAGTGAGTCACATCCGTACGGGAATTCACCCCTCCACTTT CASSESHPYGNSPLHF
TRBJ2-3 TRBV11-3 TRBD2 few TGTGCCAGCAGCTTTTACGGGGGGGCCGATGCAGATACGCAGTATTTT CASSFYGGADADTQYF
TRBJ2-3 TRBV5-1 TRBD1 . TGCGCCAGCTGGCTAGGGACAGGGTATTCCGTCGGAGATACGCAGTATTTT CASWLGTGYSVGDTQYF
TRBJ2-7 TRBV29-1 TRBD2 . TGCAGCGTGAAAACCCAAGCGGGGGGAAGCTACGAGCAGTACTTC CSVKTQAGGSYEQYF
TRBJ1-5 TRBV2 . . TGTGCCAGCAGTGAACACAGCTTATATAGCAATCAGCCCCAGCATTTT CASSEHSLYSNQPQHF
TRBJ1-6 TRBV6-6 . . TGTGCCAGCACTAGGGGATCGGGGGGATCACCCCTCCACTTT CASTRGSGGSPLHF
TRBJ2-3 TRBV2 TRBD2 once TGTGCCAGCTTGTATGACTTTGCCAGCGGGGTTACGCAGTATTTT CASLYDFASGVTQYF
TRBJ2-1 TRBV9 . . TGTGCCAGCAGCGCGGACCAGTTACCGGGGGTGAAATACAATGAGCAGTTCTTC CASSADQLPGVKYNEQFF
TRBJ1-4 TRBV7-9 . . TGTGCCAGCAGCTTAGATCGGAGAGGTAATGAAAAACTGTTTTTT CASSLDRRGNEKLFF
TRBJ2-7 TRBV9 . . TGTGCCAGCAGCGGGGGGCTAGGGGCCTACGAGCAGTACTTC CASSGGLGAYEQYF
TRBJ2-2 TRBV9 . . TGTGCCAGCAGCACCTCCAAGGGTTCGAACACCGGGGAGCTGTTTTTT CASSTSKGSNTGELFF
TRBJ2-3 TRBV5-6 TRBD1 . TGTGCCAGCAACTTACGGACAGGGGGCCCGAATACGCAGTATTTT CASNLRTGGPNTQYF
TRBJ1-1 TRBV19 . . TGTGCCAGTAGTATGGGCCAGGGGAACACTGAAGCTTTCTTT CASSMGQGNTEAFF
TRBJ1-2 TRBV6-5 . few TGTGCCAGCAGTTATGAAAATTTCTATGGCTACACCTTC CASSYENFYGYTF
TRBJ2-7 TRBV5-4 TRBD2 . TGTGCCAGCAGCTTGTGGCTAGCGGGGGGTGCCGGCGACGAGCAGTACTTC CASSLWLAGGAGDEQYF
TRBJ1-1 TRBV5-4 . once TGTGCCAGCAGCTTGGGGGGGAAAACTGAAGCTTTCTTT CASSLGGKTEAFF
TRBJ1-4 TRBV7-9 . . TGTGCCAGCAGCCCGAGATTCCCAACTAATGAAAAACTGTTTTTT CASSPRFPTNEKLFF
TRBJ1-5 TRBV30 . few TGTGCCTGGAGCGCAGGGGTGAATCAGCCCCAGCATTTT CAWSAGVNQPQHF
TRBJ1-2 TRBV9 . . TGTGCCAGCAGCGTAGGTATCGGCAGGGGCTACACCTTC CASSVGIGRGYTF
TRBJ1-4 TRBV29-1 TRBD1 . TGCAGCGTTCGGGACAGGGTATTTGAAAAACTGTTTTTT CSVRDRVFEKLFF
TRBJ1-1 TRBV6-5 . . TGTGCCAGCAGTTACTCGATCGGATACATGAACACTGAAGCTTTCTTT CASSYSIGYMNTEAFF
TRBJ2-3 TRBV2 TRBD2 . TGTGCCAGCAGGACTAGCGGGGGGGCGGATACGCAGTATTTT CASRTSGGADTQYF
TRBJ1-5 TRBV4-1 . . TGCGCCAGCAGCCAAGTTACCAGCAATCAGCCCCAGCATTTT CASSQVTSNQPQHF
TRBJ1-3 TRBV15 . . TGTGCCACCAGCCTCGGGGTTACTGGAAACACCATATATTTT CATSLGVTGNTIYF
TRBJ2-5 TRBV3-1/TRBV3-2 TRBD1 few TGTGCCAGCAGCTATAGAACAGGGGGAGAGACCCAGTACTTC CASSYRTGGETQYF
TRBJ1-6 TRBV5-1 TRBD1 . TGCGCCAGCAGCCTAGGTGGACAGGGAATTTCACCCCTCCACTTT CASSLGGQGISPLHF
TRBJ2-7 TRBV28 . . TGTGCCAGCAGTTTATGGACAAGGGGGGCCTACGAGCAGTACTTC CASSLWTRGAYEQYF
TRBJ2-5 TRBV4-2 . once TGTGCCAGCAGCCAAGCCGGGACAAAAGAGACCCAGTACTTC CASSQAGTKETQYF
TRBJ2-7 TRBV5-4 . once TGTGCCAGCAGCCTGGACAAATTCCGCTCCGAGCAGTACTTC CASSLDKFRSEQYF
TRBJ1-5 TRBV18 . few TGTGCCAGCTCACCACGCGGAGATGGCAATCAGCCCCAGCATTTT CASSPRGDGNQPQHF
TRBJ1-1 TRBV6-2/TRBV6-3 . . TGTGCCAGCAGCTTCTTGACAGAAGCTTTCTTT CASSFLTEAFF
TRBJ2-7 TRBV19 . . TGTGCCAGTAGTATGAGGGGTAGTCGTGACGAGCAGTACTTC CASSMRGSRDEQYF
TRBJ2-4 TRBV11-2 . . TGTGCCAGCAGCTGGAGCAGGGGAGATTCCCTAGCCAAAAACATTCAGTACTTC CASSWSRGDSLAKNIQYF
TRBJ1-3 TRBV7-2 . . TGTGCCAGCAGCTTAGGACCCCCCAACTCTGGAAACACCATATATTTT CASSLGPPNSGNTIYF
TRBJ1-2 TRBV2 . few TGTGCCAGCAACCCTCAGGGGTCGGATGGCTACACCTTC CASNPQGSDGYTF